Shown below are 8 T cell receptor beta chains from a single sample sequenced in a study of CXCR3-negative and CXCR3-positive naive CD8 T cells. UMI-labeled 5' RACE TRB cDNA libraries were prepared from the cells. TCRdb reprocessed the 5' RACE reads, with one entry per CDR3 protein and no DNA. The sample table sets out 100,000 to 150,000 distinct CDR3 sequences. Sequencing was performed on naive CXCR3- CD8+ T cells from blood. Subset denoted: CD45RO-CCR7+CD27+CD95- naive CD8+ T cells lacking CXCR3 (TNR3-). All receptors derive from a human donor in good health. Some clones in this sample may be carry-over from other donors' samples.

This chain uses TRBV25-1 with TRBJ2-7; the TCRdb call, TRBD1, lacks DNA for checking. The germline gives CDR1 MGHDK, CDR2 SYGVNS. The CDR3 runs to 14 residues. The CDR3 loop is CASSTGSSSYEQYF.

The chain employs TRBV29-1 and TRBJ1-1; there is no DNA to check the TCRdb D call of TRBD1. Per the germline V gene, CDR1 is SQVTM and CDR2 is ANQGSEA. The CDR3 contains 14 residues. CDR3: CSVRGGGLNTEAFF. Supplemented by reference TRBV29-1 and TRBJ1-1, the full variable domain reads SAVISQKPSRDICQRGTSLTIQCQVDSQVTMMFWYRQQPGQSLTLIATANQGSEATYESGFVIDKFPISRPNLTFSTLTVSNMSPEDSSIYLCSVRGGGLNTEAFFGQGTRLTVV.

The rearrangement uses TRBV2 and TRBJ2-5; TCRdb selects TRBD2, and the lack of DNA leaves this call unchecked. This CDR3 contains 18 residues. Germline V gene sequence: CDR1 SNHLY, CDR2 FYNNEI. The chain's CDR3 is CASRGTGTSGAEGETQYF.

J is TRBJ2-2 and V is TRBV7-3. The CDR3 extends over 15 amino acids. Germline assignment: CDR1 SGHTA and CDR2 FQGTGA. The CDR3 loop is CASSLLDGMAGELFF.

The chain couples TRBV29-1 to TRBJ2-1. Germline V gene data show CDR1 as SQVTM and CDR2 as ANQGSEA. The CDR3 is 14 amino acids. The CDR3 region is CSVEWQVSYNEQFF.

The CDR3 sequence: CASSEGGQGVNGELFF. This chain connects TRBV2 to TRBJ2-2; TCRdb's D call of TRBD1 is untestable without DNA. Germline V CDR1 and CDR2: SNHLY, FYNNEI. The CDR3 runs 16 residues.

This clonotype is deemed medium-sized (0.01 to 0.1%) by its frequency. CDR3 loop: CASSETGGSPLHF. This rearrangement joins TRBV10-1 to TRBJ1-6; there is no DNA to check the TCRdb D call of TRBD1. CDR1 and CDR2 (germline): WNHNN, SYGVQD (reference sequence). The CDR3 loop spans 13 amino acids.

V usage is TRBV6-1 and J usage is TRBJ2-3; TCRdb's D gene call, TRBD2, goes unchecked for lack of DNA. Per germline, CDR1 MNHNS and CDR2 SASEGT. This CDR3 has 15 amino acids. The CDR3 spells CASSELAGSTDTQYF.